This T cell receptor beta chain stems from a study of T cell repertoires in cytomegalovirus infection. Study summary: Signatures in public TCR beta sequences pointed to both CMV infection and matching HLA type. Whole-study findings and limits: HLA-C-restricted, CMV-specific TCR beta clonotypes were dominant ex vivo.

MiXCR, run by TCRdb on the reads, gives a single entry per CDR3 protein. The data contain about 490,000 distinct CDR3 sequences, roughly 29% of them singletons. This clonotype was seen only a few times. Its specificity is unknown. There are 16 residues in the CDR3. V gave up 0 bases and J gave up 5 bases, with 19 bases separating them. The germline CDR1 and CDR2 sequences are DFQATT and SNEGSKA (reference sequence). The genes are TRBV20-1 and TRBJ1-1; the D gene is possibly TRBD1 (6 bases). The sample consisted of PBMCs. The clonotype comes from a human donor in good health (CMV status not recorded). Some clones in this sample may be carry-over from other donors' samples. CDR3 nucleotides: TGCAGTGCTAGAGATCGAAGGGGGATGACTATAACTGAAGCTTTCTTT. This translates into CSARDRRGMTITEAFF.